These 30 T cell receptor beta chains came from one sample sequenced in a study of cytomegalovirus exposure and HLA in healthy donors. PCR primers comprised 60 Vbeta and 13 Jbeta primers. Generated by immunoSEQ multiplex PCR, the TCRdb table keeps only in-frame clones and is missing some. Of 180,000 or so clones listed, 70% to 90% are singletons. The sample consisted of PBMCs. All receptors derive from a young man in good health and CMV-seropositive.

This chain joins TRBV5-1 and TRBJ1-4, with unresolved D. This CDR3 is built from 16 residues. CDR1 is SGHRS, CDR2 YFSETQ, per germline. V dropped 2 bases and J dropped 8 bases, with 19 bases sitting between them. DNA for the CDR3: TGCGCCAGCAGCTTCGGGATTGGGGTGGTAATCGAAAAACTGTTTTTT. Its translation: CASSFGIGVVIEKLFF.

The chain employs TRBV18 and TRBJ1-4; D gene ambiguous. V gave up 3 bases and J gave up 0 bases, with 8 bases separating them. The CDR3 has 15 residues. Germline loops: CDR1 KGHSH, CDR2 LQKENI. CDR3 in amino acids: CASSPQAATNEKLFF. The CDR3 DNA is TGTGCCAGCTCACCCCAGGCTGCAACTAATGAAAAACTGTTTTTT.

The chain joins TRBV5-4 to TRBJ1-3; 8 bases agree with TRBD1. The V segment lost 3 bases and the J segment 0 bases; nucleotides outside the gene matches: 11. The CDR3 is 18 residues long. CDR1 is SGHNT and CDR2 is YYREEE in the germline V gene (reference sequence). The CDR3 reads CASSSAGTGFISGNTIYF. CDR3 in DNA: TGTGCCAGCAGCTCGGCCGGGACAGGCTTTATCTCTGGAAACACCATATATTTT.

The V call is TRBV19, the J call TRBJ2-2, with D tentatively TRBD2 (5 bases). CDR3 length: 14 residues. V was trimmed by 4 bases and J by 5 bases, leaving 11 bases between them. CDR1 and CDR2 (germline): LNHDA, SQIVND (reference sequence). As DNA, the CDR3 is TGTGCCAGTAGTACCGGACTTAAGACCGGGGAGCTGTTTTTT. Protein product: CASSTGLKTGELFF.

About this clone: One end of the junction fails to match germline, which may point to a read error. The identical CDR3 is also encoded by other nucleotide sequences in the sample. This chain links TRBV7-2 with TRBJ2-3; 12 bases map to TRBD2. This CDR3 contains 17 residues. Germline CDR1 and CDR2: SGHTA and FQGNSA. This CDR3 reads CASSLRTSGAYTDTQYF. The DNA of the CDR3 is TGTGCCAGCAGCTTACGGACTAGCGGGGCATACACAGATACCCAGTATTTT.

CDR3 sequence: CASSAQGLLNSPLHF. As DNA, the CDR3 is TGTGCCAGTAGCGCACAGGGGTTGTTAAATTCACCCCTCCACTTT. The chain combines TRBV19 with TRBJ1-6; 7 bases are a match to TRBD1. The length of the CDR3 is 15 residues. Germline-derived CDR1 and CDR2 are LNHDA and SQIVND (reference sequence). V shed 6 bases, J shed 7 bases, and the junction held 9 bases outside the gene matches.

The chain recombines TRBV5-1 with TRBJ2-5, with TRBD1 as a possible D gene (5 bases). CDR3 length: 14 amino acids. The germline gives CDR1 SGHRS, CDR2 YFSETQ. V lost 3 bases to trimming and J lost 5 bases, with 14 bases between them. CDR3 DNA: TGCGCCAGCAGCTCGGAGATTGGGGCGGAGACCCAGTACTTC. It codes for CASSSEIGAETQYF.

V and J are TRBV21-1 and TRBJ2-2; TRBD1, the table's D call, lacks a check against the DNA. TRBV21-1 is classified as a pseudogene. The CDR3 loop spans 16 amino acids. The CDR3 region is CASSKMNRANTGELFF. Written as DNA, the CDR3 is TGTGCCAGCAGCAAAATGAACAGAGCGAACACCGGGGAGCTGTTTTTT.

The rearrangement joins TRBV18 to TRBJ2-1, with TRBD1 matching over 10 bases. V lost 6 bases, J lost 8 bases, and 10 bases stayed unmatched. CDR1 is KGHSH and CDR2 is LQKENI in the germline V gene. The CDR3 length is 15 residues. The CDR3 bases are TGTGCCAGCTCCCCCGGGACAGGGGTGAATGATGAGCAGTTCTTC. Protein product: CASSPGTGVNDEQFF.

In nucleotides, the CDR3 is TGTGCCAGCAGCCCTGACAGGGACCTCTTCTATGGCTACACCTTC. Its protein product is CASSPDRDLFYGYTF. The V and J genes are TRBV7-2 and TRBJ1-2, with TRBD1 identical over 7 bases. This CDR3 is built from 15 residues. The germline V gene has CDR1 SGHTA and CDR2 FQGNSA. The V gene end was trimmed by 5 bases and the J gene end by 4 bases; junction bases not matched to a gene: 10.

This clone was observed a few times. This rearrangement joins TRBV6-6 to TRBJ1-5; TRBD1 matches at 7 bases. The CDR3 length is 12 residues. Germline V CDR1 and CDR2: MNHNY, SVGAGI (reference sequence). After removal of 7 bases from V and 10 bases from J, the junction contained 7 bases not matched to a gene. The CDR3 region has the DNA TGTGCCAGCATTGGGACAGTAGGACCCCAGCATTTT. The encoded protein is CASIGTVGPQHF.

This clone was counted a single time. V usage is TRBV30 and J usage is TRBJ2-5; perhaps TRBD1 as D (5 bases). From germline, CDR1 is GTSNPN and CDR2 SVGIG (reference sequence). The CDR3 is 12 residues long. With 2 bases removed from V and 2 bases from J, the gap between germline ends came to 6 bases. The CDR3: CAWSTGQETQYF. The CDR3 DNA reads TGTGCCTGGAGTACAGGTCAAGAGACCCAGTACTTC. Full variable domain (remainder filled in from reference TRBV30 and TRBJ2-5): SQTIHQWPATLVQPVGSPLSLECTVEGTSNPNLYWYRQAAGRGLQLLFYSVGIGQISSEVPQNLSASRPQDRQFILSSKKLLLSDSGFYLCAWSTGQETQYFGPGTRLLVL.

The chain couples TRBV7-2 to TRBJ2-7; 10 bases are a match to TRBD1. The CDR3 has 15 residues. CDR1 and CDR2 (germline): SGHTA, FQGNSA. Trimming cost V 5 bases and J 3 bases; bases outside gene matches: 7. CDR3 protein: CASSAYGTGDYEQYF. Written as DNA, the CDR3 is TGTGCCAGCAGCGCTTACGGGACAGGGGACTACGAGCAGTACTTC.

The CDR3 region has the DNA TGTGCCAGCAGAGACAGGGTCTCAGGGGCCAACGTCCTGACTTTC. It encodes CASRDRVSGANVLTF. This rearrangement joins TRBV27 to TRBJ2-6; 7 bases are a match to TRBD1. From germline, CDR1 is MNHEY and CDR2 SMNVEV (reference sequence). The CDR3 consists of 15 residues. The junction had 6 bases not matched to a gene; V was cut back by 6 bases and J by 4 bases.

This rearrangement joins TRBV27 to TRBJ2-3; D is unclear. Germline V gives CDR1 MNHEY, CDR2 SMNVEV (reference sequence). Deletions cut 5 bases from V and 0 bases from J, with 12 bases between. The CDR3 runs 15 residues. The CDR3 DNA follows: TGTGCCAGCAGTGGCCTAGGTAGGAGCACAGATACGCAGTATTTT. Protein: CASSGLGRSTDTQYF.

The CDR3 coding sequence is TGTGCCAGTCTCAAACCGGGACTAGACTCCTACGAGCAGTACTTC. Its translation is CASLKPGLDSYEQYF. V usage is TRBV11-2 and J usage is TRBJ2-7; 8 bases fit TRBD2. This CDR3 has 15 amino acids. J was trimmed by 0 bases and V by 9 bases; bases with no gene match: 10. Germline V gene data show CDR1 as SGHAT and CDR2 as FQNNGV.

V usage is TRBV7-2 and J usage is TRBJ2-2; D is perhaps TRBD2 (6 bases). V was pared by 5 bases and J by 1 base, with 11 bases between. CDR1 and CDR2 (germline): SGHTA, FQGNSA. The CDR3 is made up of 15 amino acids. CDR3 nucleotides: TGTGCCAGCAGCGTCCCGGGGGAGAACACCGGGGAGCTGTTTTTT. As protein: CASSVPGENTGELFF.

This rearrangement joins TRBV7-2 to TRBJ2-3; 9 nucleotides align to TRBD2. The CDR3 is made up of 15 amino acids. Per germline, CDR1 SGHTA and CDR2 FQGNSA. With V trimmed by 5 bases and J by 1 base, 4 bases remained unmatched. The CDR3 DNA follows: TGTGCCAGCAGCACCGGGACTAGCCGCACAGATACGCAGTATTTT. Translating gives CASSTGTSRTDTQYF.

The rearrangement uses TRBV28 and TRBJ2-7, with D possibly matching TRBD1 (6 bases). V was shortened by 6 bases and J by 5 bases, with 17 bases between the two germline ends. CDR3 length: 14 amino acids. Germline-derived CDR1 and CDR2 are MDHEN and SYDVKM. This CDR3 reads CASRPGEIVDEQYF. In nucleotides, the CDR3 is TGTGCCAGCAGACCAGGGGAAATCGTCGACGAGCAGTACTTC.

The rearrangement uses TRBV27 and TRBJ2-7, with 9 bases that match TRBD1. Trimming at V came to 0 bases and at J to 4 bases, leaving 7 bases not matched to a gene. Looked up from germline, CDR1 is MNHEY and CDR2 is SMNVEV (reference sequence). CDR3 size: 16 residues. DNA for the CDR3: TGTGCCAGCAGTTTATCCCCACCGGGACAGGGTTACGAGCAGTACTTC. It codes for CASSLSPPGQGYEQYF.

This clone was seen a single time. V is TRBV6-5 and J is TRBJ2-5, with a possible D match to TRBD1 (5 bases). The germline V gene encodes CDR1 MNHEY and CDR2 SVGAGI. This CDR3 contains 15 residues. V was shortened by 0 bases and J by 3 bases, with 11 bases between the two germline ends. The CDR3 loop is CASSYSGRVEETQYF. The CDR3 bases are TGTGCCAGCAGTTACTCCGGCAGGGTAGAAGAGACCCAGTACTTC.

The chain's CDR3 is CASSLYQDGELFF. The CDR3 DNA reads TGTGCCAGCAGCTTATATCAGGACGGGGAGCTGTTTTTT. The chain carries TRBV7-9 and TRBJ2-2, with D hard to call. This CDR3 spans 13 amino acids. Per the germline V gene, CDR1 is SEHNR and CDR2 is FQNEAQ (reference sequence). Trimming removed 2 bases from V and 7 bases from J, with 8 bases in between.

The table lists this clone with a count of one. The CDR3 DNA reads as TGTGCCAGCATGAAACAGGGTTCCAATAATTCACCCCTCCACTTT. Amino acid sequence: CASMKQGSNNSPLHF. The V and J genes are TRBV6-1 and TRBJ1-6; the D gene is possibly TRBD1 (6 bases). In germline, CDR1 is MNHNS, CDR2 SASEGT. The CDR3 spans 15 residues. V lost 7 bases and J 5 bases, leaving 15 bases between the germline ends.

In this sample, this clone turned up a few times. The V call is TRBV28, the J call TRBJ2-1; no clear D. The CDR3 totals 12 residues. Trimming cost V 2 bases and J 8 bases, with 7 bases left between them. Germline V gene data show CDR1 as MDHEN and CDR2 as SYDVKM. In nucleotides, the CDR3 is TGTGCCAGCAGTTTAGGAGTATATGAGCAGTTCTTC. Protein: CASSLGVYEQFF.

The chain carries TRBV15 and TRBJ1-1, with TRBD1 as a possible D gene (5 bases). Deletions cut 5 bases from V and 4 bases from J, with 14 bases between. The V gene's germline CDR1 is LNHNV and CDR2 YYDKDF (reference sequence). The CDR3 runs to 14 residues. CDR3: CATSLHQGATEAFF. CDR3 coding DNA: TGTGCCACCAGCCTGCACCAGGGTGCCACTGAAGCTTTCTTT.

The chain carries TRBV25-1 and TRBJ2-5; D not certain. The V end was cut by 4 bases, the J end by 5 bases, with 11 bases between. Per the germline V gene, CDR1 is MGHDK and CDR2 is SYGVNS. This CDR3 is built from 13 residues. DNA for the CDR3: TGTGCCAGCAGTGCCAATAACTGGGAGACCCAGTACTTC. Protein product: CASSANNWETQYF.

V is TRBV6-5 and J is TRBJ2-1, with D perhaps matching TRBD2 (6 bases). V was pared by 0 bases and J by 4 bases, with 10 bases between. The CDR3 runs 15 residues. Germline CDR1 and CDR2: MNHEY and SVGAGI. CDR3 sequence reads: CASSYSTSEYNEQFF. CDR3 sequence (DNA): TGTGCCAGCAGTTACTCGACTAGTGAGTACAATGAGCAGTTCTTC.

The chain recombines TRBV19 with TRBJ1-1; D gene unclear. Per germline, CDR1 LNHDA and CDR2 SQIVND (reference sequence). The length of the CDR3 is 14 residues. Trimming stripped 1 base from V and 5 bases from J, with 11 bases between. The CDR3 sequence is CASSIGGSSTEAFF. CDR3 DNA sequence: TGTGCCAGTAGTATAGGAGGCAGTTCGACTGAAGCTTTCTTT.

V is TRBV7-6 and J is TRBJ2-1; 8 bases map to TRBD2. The V gene end was trimmed by 5 bases and the J gene end by 5 bases; junction bases not matched to a gene: 8. Germline V gene data show CDR1 as SGHVS and CDR2 as FNYEAQ. The CDR3 loop spans 15 amino acids. CDR3 region: CASSPGGPFHNEQFF. The CDR3 DNA follows: TGTGCCAGCAGCCCGGGGGGGCCGTTCCACAATGAGCAGTTCTTC.

The rearrangement links TRBV7-2 to TRBJ2-7; 7 bases fit TRBD1. The CDR3 is 14 residues long. Germline values: CDR1 SGHTA, CDR2 FQGNSA. V trimming: 2 bases; J trimming: 4 bases; junction bases outside the gene matches: 5. CDR3 region: CASSLRGLGYEQYF. CDR3 sequence (DNA): TGTGCCAGCAGCTTAAGGGGGCTAGGGTACGAGCAGTACTTC.